The 20 T cell receptor beta chains reported below all come from one sample, sequenced in a study of blood T cell repertoires in COVID-19. The method was immunoSEQ multiplex PCR; TCRdb's version includes in-frame clones alone and lacks a portion of them. The table lists some 45,000 clones, 85% to 95% of them singletons. Material: peripheral blood. The receptors shown here come from a man over 45 with active COVID-19.

The rearrangement joins TRBV7-9 to TRBJ1-4; 8 nucleotides match TRBD1. J gave up 7 bases and V 2 bases, and 9 bases lay outside the gene matches. The CDR3 runs 16 residues. Germline V gene data show CDR1 as SEHNR and CDR2 as FQNEAQ (reference sequence). Here the CDR3 DNA reads TGTGCCAGCAGCTTACCGACAGGGGTGAAGGGTGAAAAACTGTTTTTT. Its protein product is CASSLPTGVKGEKLFF.

This chain uses TRBV4-1 with TRBJ2-3, with 12 bases aligning to TRBD2. Germline V gene data show CDR1 as MGHRA and CDR2 as YSYEKL. The trim removed 4 bases at V and 4 bases at J, leaving 3 bases unmatched. This CDR3 is 15 amino acids long. CDR3 DNA sequence: TGCGCCAGCAGCCTCCTAGCGGGAGGGCCAGATACGCAGTATTTT. It encodes CASSLLAGGPDTQYF.

V and J are TRBV30 and TRBJ1-4; 7 positions match TRBD1. V shed 4 bases and J 10 bases; nucleotides not matched to a gene: 9. This CDR3 is built from 13 residues. Germline loops: CDR1 GTSNPN, CDR2 SVGIG (reference sequence). CDR3 DNA sequence: TGTGCCTGGAACCAGGGGGAAGTCGTAAAACTGTTTTTT. Amino acids: CAWNQGEVVKLFF.

The V call is TRBV6-5, the J call TRBJ2-7; 9 bases line up with TRBD1. Trimming at V came to 5 bases and at J to 5 bases, leaving 4 bases not matched to a gene. CDR1 MNHEY and CDR2 SVGAGI come from the germline V gene. The CDR3 consists of 13 residues. CDR3 in DNA: TGTGCCAGCAGTCCGGGACAGGGCCACGAGCAGTACTTC. Translating it yields CASSPGQGHEQYF.

This chain links TRBV4-1 with TRBJ2-1; the match to TRBD2 covers 10 bases. Germline V gene lookup returns CDR1 MGHRA and CDR2 YSYEKL. With 0 bases clipped from V and 7 bases from J, the junction kept 12 bases outside the gene matches. This CDR3 has 18 residues. In DNA, the CDR3 is TGCGCCAGCAGCCAAGAGGCGGGAATGAGCGGGAGGGAGAATGAGCAGTTCTTC. Protein: CASSQEAGMSGRENEQFF.

The chain combines TRBV4-1 with TRBJ1-2; unclear D gene. The CDR3 loop spans 15 amino acids. CDR1 MGHRA and CDR2 YSYEKL come from the germline V gene. The V and J ends lost 1 base and 0 bases respectively, with 9 bases between them. The CDR3 protein is CASSQGQSSNYGYTF. In nucleotides, the CDR3 is TGCGCCAGCAGCCAAGGTCAGTCATCTAACTATGGCTACACCTTC.

The chain links TRBV10-3 to TRBJ1-2; TRBD1 agrees at 7 bases. CDR3 length: 14 residues. The ends lost 2 bases at V and 4 bases at J; junction bases unmatched: 4. The V gene's germline CDR1 is ENHRY and CDR2 SYGVKD. CDR3 DNA sequence: TGTGCCATCAGTGAGACAGGGGACGTCTATGGCTACACCTTC. Amino acid sequence: CAISETGDVYGYTF.

The V and J genes are TRBV6-5 and TRBJ2-1; D is unclear. The CDR3 is 14 residues long. V dropped 7 bases and J dropped 9 bases, with 19 bases sitting between them. From germline, CDR1 is MNHEY and CDR2 SVGAGI. Here the CDR3 DNA reads TGTGCCAGCACCCCTTCCGCCCCAGGTGGTGAGCAGTTCTTC. Residues: CASTPSAPGGEQFF.

This sequence joins TRBV5-4 and TRBJ2-5, with 9 positions matching TRBD1. The V gene's germline CDR1 is SGHNT and CDR2 YYREEE (reference sequence). The V gene end was trimmed by 6 bases and the J gene end by 0 bases; junction bases not matched to a gene: 15. The CDR3 covers 18 residues. The CDR3 DNA sequence: TGTGCCAGCAACCACGGACAGGGGAGACTTAGGCACCAAGAGACCCAGTACTTC. This codes for CASNHGQGRLRHQETQYF.

Only one count was recorded for this clone. The V gene is TRBV5-1, the J gene TRBJ2-1; unclear D gene. This CDR3 spans 13 amino acids. CDR1 and CDR2 from the germline V gene are SGHRS and YFSETQ. The V end lost 4 bases, the J end lost 8 bases, and 13 bases lay between the germline ends. In DNA, the CDR3 is TGCGCCAGCAGCGTTATTACGAGCGATGAGCAGTTCTTC. Protein sequence: CASSVITSDEQFF.

This clone was picked up one time. V and J are TRBV24-1 and TRBJ2-2; 8 bases fit TRBD1. CDR3 length equals 15 residues. Germline loops: CDR1 KGHDR, CDR2 SFDVKD. The V segment lost 3 bases and the J segment 7 bases; nucleotides outside the gene matches: 6. CDR3 sequence (DNA): TGTGCCACCAGTGATCGAGGACAGGGAAACGGGGAGCTGTTTTTT. This translates into CATSDRGQGNGELFF.

This sequence joins TRBV5-6 and TRBJ2-1, with 9 positions matching TRBD2. Germline V gene sequence: CDR1 SGHDT, CDR2 YYEEEE. CDR3 size: 15 residues. V dropped 5 bases and J dropped 8; count of bases not matched to a gene: 11. The chain's CDR3 is CASRPWSSGRYEQFF. In DNA, the CDR3 is TGTGCCAGCAGACCCTGGAGTAGCGGGAGATATGAGCAGTTCTTC. The full variable domain, completed using reference TRBV5-6 and TRBJ2-1, is DAGVTQSPTHLIKTRGQQVTLRCSPKSGHDTVSWYQQALGQGPQFIFQYYEEEERQRGNFPDRFSGHQFPNYSSELNVNALLLGDSALYLCASRPWSSGRYEQFFGPGTRLTVL.

The genes are TRBV29-1 and TRBJ2-3, with 9 bases matching TRBD1. CDR1 SQVTM and CDR2 ANQGSEA come from the germline V gene. The CDR3 contains 15 residues. Trimming cost V 1 base and J 4 bases; bases outside gene matches: 6. The CDR3 bases are TGCAGCGTTGAAGTCCTGGGACAGGGATCAGATACGCAGTATTTT. It encodes CSVEVLGQGSDTQYF.

V usage is TRBV27 and J usage is TRBJ2-1, with TRBD2 matching 8 bases. Germline V CDR1 and CDR2: MNHEY, SMNVEV (reference sequence). Trimming at V came to 5 bases and at J to 2 bases, leaving 14 bases not matched to a gene. The CDR3 runs 18 residues. The CDR3 here is CASSELAGRVGPYNEQFF. The CDR3 region has the DNA TGTGCCAGCAGTGAGTTAGCGGGAAGAGTTGGACCCTACAATGAGCAGTTCTTC.

V usage is TRBV6-6 and J usage is TRBJ2-7; D remains ambiguous. The CDR3 runs 14 residues. V was pared by 2 bases and J by 4 bases, with 12 bases between. Germline V lookup: CDR1 MNHNY, CDR2 SVGAGI (reference sequence). The CDR3 nucleotides read TGTGCCAGCAGTTACGGGCCAGCAGCTTACGAGCAGTACTTC. Translation: CASSYGPAAYEQYF.

This sequence joins TRBV6-6 and TRBJ1-1; possibly TRBD1 for D (6 bases). V lost 0 bases and J lost 3, with 11 bases in between. This CDR3 is 15 amino acids long. CDR1 is MNHNY, CDR2 SVGAGI, per germline (reference sequence). CDR3 protein: CASSYSNQGYTEAFF. CDR3 sequence (DNA): TGTGCCAGCAGTTACTCGAACCAGGGGTACACTGAAGCTTTCTTT.

The chain combines TRBV7-9 with TRBJ1-1, with no clear D. The germline V gene encodes CDR1 SEHNR and CDR2 FQNEAQ (reference sequence). V was pared by 0 bases and J by 10 bases, with 18 bases between. The CDR3 extends over 15 amino acids. The DNA for the CDR3 is TGTGCCAGCAGCTTAGCTGGAGCGGGCGGGTTGGCAGCTTTCTTT. Its protein product is CASSLAGAGGLAAFF. The full variable domain, in which reference TRBV7-9 and TRBJ1-1 provide the parts outside the CDR3, is DTGVSQNPRHKITKRGQNVTFRCDPISEHNRLYWYRQTLGQGPEFLTYFQNEAQLEKSRLLSDRFSAERPKGSFSTLEIQRTEQGDSAMYLCASSLAGAGGLAAFFGQGTRLTVV.

The chain uses TRBV6-6 and TRBJ2-7; TRBD1 matches 7 bases. The CDR3 consists of 13 residues. CDR1 MNHNY and CDR2 SVGAGI come from the germline V gene (reference sequence). Trimming cost V 6 bases and J 2 bases; bases outside gene matches: 4. CDR3 loop: CASSVDRTYEQYF. CDR3 nucleotides: TGTGCCAGCAGCGTGGACAGGACCTACGAGCAGTACTTC.

The rearrangement joins TRBV19 to TRBJ2-5, with 8 bases aligning to TRBD2. V lost 4 bases, J lost 4 bases, and 8 bases stayed unmatched. Germline values: CDR1 LNHDA, CDR2 SQIVND (reference sequence). The CDR3 extends over 15 amino acids. The CDR3 reads CASSTSGSRVETQYF. The CDR3 DNA sequence: TGTGCCAGTAGTACAAGCGGGAGCAGAGTAGAGACCCAGTACTTC. The full variable domain, rest sourced from reference TRBV19 and TRBJ2-5, is DGGITQSPKYLFRKEGQNVTLSCEQNLNHDAMYWYRQDPGQGLRLIYYSQIVNDFQKGDIAEGYSVSREKKESFPLTVTSAQKNPTAFYLCASSTSGSRVETQYFGPGTRLLVL.

This rearrangement joins TRBV2 to TRBJ2-7; D might be TRBD2 (5 bases). This CDR3 has 15 amino acids. CDR1 and CDR2 from the germline V gene are SNHLY and FYNNEI. Trimming removed 0 bases from V and 3 bases from J, with 12 bases in between. CDR3 sequence: CASSEALQAVYEQYF. The CDR3 DNA sequence: TGTGCCAGCAGTGAAGCGCTACAAGCGGTCTACGAGCAGTACTTC.